This passage covers 21 T cell receptor beta chains from one sample sequenced in a study of blood T cells in healthy people across ages. Primed by a sample-barcoded 5' primer and a J-beta primer mix, a second PCR proceeded for about 6 to 12 cycles. In TCRdb, the 5' RACE reads were re-called with MiXCR into one record per CDR3 protein. Among about 1,500,000 distinct CDR3 sequences, 28% were seen once, and the ten largest hold over 7%. The sample was blood. The receptors derive from a woman aged 30 to 39 in good health.

This chain connects TRBV18 to TRBJ1-5; no reliable D call. Trimming removed 1 base from V and 0 bases from J, with 10 bases in between. The germline V gene encodes CDR1 KGHSH and CDR2 LQKENI. This CDR3 has 16 residues. The CDR3 loop reads CASSPRASGSNQPQHF. CDR3 nucleotide sequence: TGTGCCAGCTCACCACGGGCGAGTGGTAGCAATCAGCCCCAGCATTTT.

This clonotype was recorded many times. The chain employs TRBV10-3 and TRBJ2-1; TRBD1 matches at 7 bases. Germline lookup yields CDR1 ENHRY and CDR2 SYGVKD. The CDR3 has 15 residues. J lost 0 bases, V lost 10 bases, and 9 bases had no gene match. The CDR3 spells CASRPGQSSYNEQFF. The CDR3 nucleotides are TGTGCCAGCCGTCCGGGACAGAGCTCCTACAATGAGCAGTTCTTC.

This chain joins TRBV12-3 or TRBV12-4 and TRBJ2-3; 8 positions match TRBD1. CDR3 size: 15 residues. V lost 5 bases, J lost 3 bases, and 7 bases stayed unmatched. CDR3 residues: CASSAPGQVTDTQYF. CDR3 sequence (DNA): TGTGCCAGCAGTGCGCCGGGACAGGTGACAGATACGCAGTATTTT.

The V and J genes are TRBV24-1 and TRBJ2-7, with 11 bases that match TRBD1. The CDR3 contains 17 residues. CDR1 and CDR2 (germline): KGHDR, SFDVKD. The ends lost 3 bases at V and 3 bases at J; junction bases unmatched: 9. CDR3 sequence reads: CATSDTSGTGGLYEQYF. DNA for the CDR3: TGTGCCACCAGTGATACATCCGGGACAGGGGGACTCTACGAGCAGTACTTC.

This clonotype was seen more than once but under ten times. The chain couples TRBV16 to TRBJ2-5; D not certain. In germline, CDR1 is KGHSY, CDR2 FQNENV. The CDR3 runs to 16 residues. V was cut by 0 bases and J by 2 bases, with 13 bases left in between. The CDR3 DNA reads TGTGCCAGCAGCCAATCGAGAGGCAGGTTTCAAGAGACCCAGTACTTC. Amino acids: CASSQSRGRFQETQYF. The variable domain in full, with the rest retrieved from reference TRBV16 and TRBJ2-5, is GEEVAQTPKHLVRGEGQKAKLYCAPIKGHSYVFWYQQVLKNEFKFLISFQNENVFDETGMPKERFSAKCLPNSPCSLEIQATKLEDSAVYFCASSQSRGRFQETQYFGPGTRLLVL.

This clonotype was detected only a few times. V and J are TRBV18 and TRBJ2-7; no firm D call. V gave up 5 bases and J gave up 4 bases, with 9 bases separating them. CDR3 length: 12 residues. CDR1 is KGHSH, CDR2 LQKENI, per germline. CDR3 in amino acids: CASSTRRYEQYF. The CDR3 nucleotides read TGTGCCAGCTCAACCCGTCGGTACGAGCAGTACTTC.

This clonotype was picked up many times. This sequence joins TRBV10-3 and TRBJ2-1; 12 bases fit TRBD2. The CDR3 loop spans 18 amino acids. The germline V gene encodes CDR1 ENHRY and CDR2 SYGVKD. V lost 6 bases to trimming and J lost 0 bases; unmatched junction nucleotides: 9. The CDR3: CAISGLTSGGSSYNEQFF. CDR3 DNA: TGTGCCATCAGCGGGTTGACTAGCGGGGGAAGCTCCTACAATGAGCAGTTCTTC.

The chain joins TRBV20-1 to TRBJ1-6; 9 bases are a match to TRBD1. CDR1 and CDR2 from the germline V gene are DFQATT and SNEGSKA (reference sequence). With 6 bases clipped from V and 7 bases from J, the junction kept 7 bases outside the gene matches. CDR3 size: 14 residues. CDR3 nucleotide sequence: TGCAGTGCGGTACAGGGGGCGGGAAATTCACCCCTCCACTTT. Protein product: CSAVQGAGNSPLHF.

This clonotype was observed a few times. The chain carries TRBV20-1 and TRBJ2-1; D not resolved. In germline, CDR1 is DFQATT, CDR2 SNEGSKA (reference sequence). V lost 1 base, J lost 0 bases, and 10 bases lay in between. The CDR3 spans 15 residues. CDR3 coding DNA: TGCAGTGCTAGAGTTCAGGCCACCTCCTACAATGAGCAGTTCTTC. The encoded protein is CSARVQATSYNEQFF.

The chain has TRBV20-1 and TRBJ1-5, with 10 bases matching TRBD1. The CDR3 loop spans 14 amino acids. Per the germline V gene, CDR1 is DFQATT and CDR2 is SNEGSKA (reference sequence). Trimming removed 5 bases from V and 3 bases from J; junction bases left unmatched: 4. CDR3 sequence: CSARQGAYNQPQHF. The CDR3 DNA reads as TGCAGTGCTCGACAGGGGGCATACAATCAGCCCCAGCATTTT.

Many counts were recorded for this clonotype. The gene calls are TRBV24-1 and TRBJ2-7, with D uncertain. CDR1 and CDR2 from the germline V gene are KGHDR and SFDVKD. The V end was cut by 5 bases, the J end by 2 bases, with 3 bases between. This CDR3 is 11 amino acids long. The CDR3 DNA reads as TGTGCCACCAGTGGAGCCTACGAGCAGTACTTC. Translating gives CATSGAYEQYF.

This clonotype was seen a few times. The V call is TRBV9, the J call TRBJ1-6, with 7 bases identical to TRBD1. This CDR3 comprises 16 residues. Trimming took 4 bases from V and 7 from J; bases not matched to a gene: 11. Germline CDR1 reads SGDLS; CDR2 reads YYNGEE. The CDR3 DNA reads as TGTGCCAGCAGCCCTCTGGGGACAGATCCGAATTCACCCCTCCACTTT. It codes for CASSPLGTDPNSPLHF. The full variable domain, in which reference TRBV9 and TRBJ1-6 provide the parts outside the CDR3, is DSGVTQTPKHLITATGQRVTLRCSPRSGDLSVYWYQQSLDQGLQFLIQYYNGEERAKGNILERFSAQQFPDLHSELNLSSLELGDSALYFCASSPLGTDPNSPLHFGNGTRLTVT.

This chain links TRBV6-1 with TRBJ2-7; TRBD1 might be the D (6 bases). The CDR3 consists of 13 residues. From germline, CDR1 is MNHNS and CDR2 SASEGT. The V and J ends lost 7 bases and 3 bases respectively, with 13 bases between them. Here the CDR3 reads CASTEGQYYEQYF. For the CDR3, the DNA is TGTGCCAGCACCGAGGGACAATACTACGAGCAGTACTTC.

This clonotype has more than one count but fewer than ten. The chain has TRBV5-8 and TRBJ1-2, with D possibly being TRBD1 (6 bases). The V end lost 1 base, the J end lost 8 bases, and 15 bases lay between the germline ends. The V gene's germline CDR1 is SGHTS and CDR2 YDEGEE. CDR3 length: 14 amino acids. The CDR3 region has the DNA TGTGCCAGCAGCTTGCGGGACATCTCGCGGGGCTACACCTTC. Translating it yields CASSLRDISRGYTF.

The table lists this clonotype with a few counts. The J gene is TRBJ2-3, the V gene TRBV3-1; D not resolved. Trimming shortened V by 4 bases and J by 7 bases, and 24 bases separated the two germline ends. From germline, CDR1 is LGHDT and CDR2 YNNKEL (reference sequence). This CDR3 has 17 amino acids. Here the CDR3 DNA reads TGTGCCAGCAGCCTGACGGCGCATCCCCCTTATTTCTATACGCAGTATTTT. It encodes CASSLTAHPPYFYTQYF.

This clonotype was detected a few times. The chain couples TRBV6-6 to TRBJ2-1, with 9 bases aligning to TRBD2. V shed 3 bases, J shed 8 bases, and the junction held 5 bases outside the gene matches. The CDR3 runs to 14 residues. Germline CDR1 and CDR2: MNHNY and SVGAGI (reference sequence). The CDR3 DNA is TGTGCCAGCAGTTATCCTAGCGGGAAGGATGAGCAGTTCTTC. Its protein product is CASSYPSGKDEQFF.

In its sample, this clonotype was seen once. At one boundary the junction diverges from the germline segment, which might be a read error. The V gene is TRBV7-6, the J gene TRBJ2-5, with 10 nucleotides matching TRBD1. The CDR3 runs to 16 residues. Germline V gene lookup returns CDR1 SGHVS and CDR2 FNYEAQ. CDR3 nucleotide sequence: TGTGCCAGCAGCGCCGGGACAGGGGAACCCCAAGGGACCCAGTACTTC. This codes for CASSAGTGEPQGTQYF.

This clonotype was picked up a small number of times. The chain is built from TRBV29-1 and TRBJ2-7; D perhaps matches TRBD1 (7 bases). Trimming pared 4 bases from V and 5 bases from J, leaving 15 bases between. The CDR3 is 13 residues long. CDR1 SQVTM and CDR2 ANQGSEA come from the germline V gene. In DNA, the CDR3 is TGCAGCGTTGTAACAGGGGAGGCAGACGAGCAGTACTTC. It encodes CSVVTGEADEQYF.

The chain is built from TRBV7-6 and TRBJ2-7, with D possibly matching TRBD2 (5 bases). Germline CDR1 SGHVS, CDR2 FNYEAQ. V lost 2 bases to trimming and J lost 3 bases, with 14 bases between them. This CDR3 spans 15 amino acids. The CDR3 here is CASSLSAGAFYEQYF. DNA for the CDR3: TGTGCCAGCAGCTTATCTGCGGGCGCGTTCTACGAGCAGTACTTC.

The sample holds a few counts of this clonotype. The rearrangement uses TRBV19 and TRBJ1-2; D is uncertain. The CDR3 totals 11 residues. V dropped 5 bases and J dropped 7 bases, with 8 bases sitting between them. Germline CDR1 LNHDA, CDR2 SQIVND (reference sequence). Written as DNA, the CDR3 is TGTGCCAGTAGTCAAAACGGTGGCTACACCTTC. Protein product: CASSQNGGYTF.

In this sample, this clonotype turned up a few times. The V gene is TRBV20-1, the J gene TRBJ1-4; 8 bases match TRBD1. After removal of 5 bases from V and 11 bases from J, the junction contained 10 bases not matched to a gene. CDR3 length equals 13 residues. Germline V gives CDR1 DFQATT, CDR2 SNEGSKA (reference sequence). CDR3 bases: TGCAGTGCTCCGGACAGGGCGGGGGGGAAACTGTTTTTT. It specifies CSAPDRAGGKLFF.